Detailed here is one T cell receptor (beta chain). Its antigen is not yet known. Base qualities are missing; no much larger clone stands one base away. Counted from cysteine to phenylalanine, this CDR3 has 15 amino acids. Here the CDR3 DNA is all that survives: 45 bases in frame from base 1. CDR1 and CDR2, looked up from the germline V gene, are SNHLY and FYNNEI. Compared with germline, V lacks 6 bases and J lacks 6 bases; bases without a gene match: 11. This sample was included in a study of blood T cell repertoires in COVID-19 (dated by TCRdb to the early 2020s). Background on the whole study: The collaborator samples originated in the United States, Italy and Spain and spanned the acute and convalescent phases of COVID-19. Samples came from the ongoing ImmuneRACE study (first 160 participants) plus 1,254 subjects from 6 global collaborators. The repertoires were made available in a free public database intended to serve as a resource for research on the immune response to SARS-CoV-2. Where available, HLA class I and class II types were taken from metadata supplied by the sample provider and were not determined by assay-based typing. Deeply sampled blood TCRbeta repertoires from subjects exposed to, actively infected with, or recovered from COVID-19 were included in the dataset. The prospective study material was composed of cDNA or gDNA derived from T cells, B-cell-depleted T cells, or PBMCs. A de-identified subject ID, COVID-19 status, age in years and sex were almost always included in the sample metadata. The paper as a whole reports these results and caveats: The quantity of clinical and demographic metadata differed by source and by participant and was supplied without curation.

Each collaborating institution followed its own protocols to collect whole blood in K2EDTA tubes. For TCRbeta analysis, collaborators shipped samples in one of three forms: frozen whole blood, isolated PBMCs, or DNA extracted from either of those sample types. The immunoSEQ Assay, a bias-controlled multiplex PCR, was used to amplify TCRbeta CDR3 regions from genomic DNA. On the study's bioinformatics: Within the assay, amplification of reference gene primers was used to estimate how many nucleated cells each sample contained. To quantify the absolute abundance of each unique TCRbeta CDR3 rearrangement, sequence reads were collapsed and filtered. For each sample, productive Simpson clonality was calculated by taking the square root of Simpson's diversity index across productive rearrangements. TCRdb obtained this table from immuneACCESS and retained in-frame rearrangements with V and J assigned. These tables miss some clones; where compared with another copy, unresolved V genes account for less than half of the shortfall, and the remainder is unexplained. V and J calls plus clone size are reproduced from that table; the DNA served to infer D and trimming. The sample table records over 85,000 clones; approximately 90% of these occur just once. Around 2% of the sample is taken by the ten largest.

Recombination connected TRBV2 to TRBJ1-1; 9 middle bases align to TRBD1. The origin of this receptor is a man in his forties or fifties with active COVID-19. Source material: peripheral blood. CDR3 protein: CASRDPGQGNAEAFF. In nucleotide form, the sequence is TGTGCCAGCAGGGACCCGGGACAGGGAAATGCTGAAGCTTTCTTT.